The clone carrying this T cell receptor (beta chain) occurred once. The sample originates from a study of shared clonotypes between healthy human individuals. Produced via immunoSEQ multiplex PCR; TCRdb's table is partial and in-frame only. The top ten hold 0.39% of the sample, which has 2.3 million or so clones, 93% seen once. Trimming cost V 0 bases and J 7 bases, with 17 bases left between them. Germline V gives CDR1 SGHNT, CDR2 YYREEE (reference sequence). This CDR3 comprises 16 residues. Sequences were obtained from naive CD4+ T cells from PBMCs. Subset noted: CD45RA+ positively selected. The genes are TRBV5-4 and TRBJ2-1, with no clear D. The sequence came from a young man in good health. Some clones in this sample may be carry-over from other donors' samples. As DNA, the CDR3 is TGTGCCAGCAGCTTGGCCACGGCGGCAGAGTGGAATGAGCAGTTCTTC. Protein: CASSLATAAEWNEQFF.